This T cell receptor beta chain was retrieved from a study of blood T cell repertoires in COVID-19. TCRdb's table, derived via immunoSEQ multiplex PCR, lists solely in-frame clones and lacks some. The data contain roughly 440,000 clones, 88% of them singletons. Seattle researchers signed up patients amid active infection and tracked them longitudinally. Germline trimming cut 2 bases from V and 3 bases from J; bases unmatched to any gene: 12. The CDR3 consists of 17 residues. Germline V gene sequence: CDR1 MNHNS, CDR2 SASEGT. Sequencing input: peripheral blood. The chain recombines TRBV6-1 with TRBJ2-7; 8 bases map to TRBD2. This receptor was taken from a woman aged 45-65 years with COVID-19, enrolled during active disease. The CDR3 loop reads CASSESTVGGGIYEQYF. CDR3 nucleotide sequence: TGTGCCAGCAGTGAATCTACAGTCGGGGGGGGCATCTACGAGCAGTACTTC.